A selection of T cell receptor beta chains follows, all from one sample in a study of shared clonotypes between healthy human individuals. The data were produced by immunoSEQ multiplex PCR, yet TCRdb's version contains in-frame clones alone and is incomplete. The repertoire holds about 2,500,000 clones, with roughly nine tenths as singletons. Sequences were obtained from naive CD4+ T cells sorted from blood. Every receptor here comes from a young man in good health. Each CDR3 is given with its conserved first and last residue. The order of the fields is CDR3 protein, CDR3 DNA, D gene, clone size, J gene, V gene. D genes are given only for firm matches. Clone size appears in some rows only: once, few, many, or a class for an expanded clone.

cdr3_aa: CASSLEPGQPQHF; cdr3_nt: TGCGCCAGCAGCTTGGAGCCGGGTCAGCCCCAGCATTTT; d_call: NA; clone_size: few; j_call: TRBJ1-5; v_call: TRBV5-1
cdr3_aa: CAWSAGTANTEAFF; cdr3_nt: TGTGCCTGGAGTGCCGGGACAGCGAACACTGAAGCTTTCTTT; d_call: TRBD1; clone_size: few; j_call: TRBJ1-1; v_call: TRBV30
cdr3_aa: CASSPDRVQETQYF; cdr3_nt: TGTGCCAGCAGCCCAGACAGAGTCCAAGAGACCCAGTACTTC; d_call: NA; clone_size: NA; j_call: TRBJ2-5; v_call: TRBV11-2
cdr3_aa: CASKGLVGRDTQYF; cdr3_nt: TGTGCCAGCAAGGGACTAGTGGGGAGAGATACGCAGTATTTT; d_call: TRBD2; clone_size: NA; j_call: TRBJ2-3; v_call: TRBV7-8
cdr3_aa: CAWSVLSGDYNEQFF; cdr3_nt: TGTGCCTGGAGTGTACTTAGCGGGGACTACAATGAGCAGTTCTTC; d_call: TRBD2; clone_size: NA; j_call: TRBJ2-1; v_call: TRBV30
cdr3_aa: CASTGGWSNTEAFF; cdr3_nt: TGTGCCAGCACTGGGGGGTGGTCGAACACTGAAGCTTTCTTT; d_call: NA; clone_size: NA; j_call: TRBJ1-1; v_call: TRBV6-5
cdr3_aa: CASSLLAGVGYEQFF; cdr3_nt: TGTGCCAGCAGCTTACTAGCGGGAGTTGGGTATGAGCAGTTCTTC; d_call: TRBD2; clone_size: once; j_call: TRBJ2-1; v_call: TRBV11-3
cdr3_aa: CASSRREWGQFSGNTIYF; cdr3_nt: TGCGCCAGCAGCCGGAGAGAGTGGGGACAGTTCTCTGGAAACACCATATATTTT; d_call: TRBD1; clone_size: NA; j_call: TRBJ1-3; v_call: TRBV5-1
cdr3_aa: CASSLAEFRERQQYF; cdr3_nt: TGCGCCAGCAGCTTGGCCGAGTTCAGGGAGCGGCAGCAGTACTTC; d_call: NA; clone_size: once; j_call: TRBJ2-7; v_call: TRBV5-1
cdr3_aa: CASSIGLTDTQYF; cdr3_nt: TGTGCCAGTAGTATAGGCCTAACAGATACGCAGTATTTT; d_call: NA; clone_size: NA; j_call: TRBJ2-3; v_call: TRBV19
cdr3_aa: CASSTGGYGYTF; cdr3_nt: TGTGCCAGCAGTACCGGTGGATATGGCTACACCTTC; d_call: NA; clone_size: once; j_call: TRBJ1-2; v_call: TRBV7-9
cdr3_aa: CASSFSGLATTGELFF; cdr3_nt: TGTGCCAGCAGTTTTTCGGGACTAGCGACCACCGGGGAGCTGTTTTTT; d_call: TRBD2; clone_size: NA; j_call: TRBJ2-2; v_call: TRBV27
cdr3_aa: CASSWTSGGGTDTQYF; cdr3_nt: TGTGCCAGCAGCTGGACTAGCGGGGGTGGCACAGATACGCAGTATTTT; d_call: TRBD2; clone_size: NA; j_call: TRBJ2-3; v_call: TRBV7-6
cdr3_aa: CATSLPRRRTNEQFF; cdr3_nt: TGTGCCACCAGCCTACCAAGGCGGAGGACCAATGAGCAGTTCTTC; d_call: NA; clone_size: NA; j_call: TRBJ2-1; v_call: TRBV15
cdr3_aa: CASSELGGEQPQHF; cdr3_nt: TGTGCCAGCAGTGAATTAGGGGGAGAGCAGCCCCAGCATTTT; d_call: NA; clone_size: NA; j_call: TRBJ1-5; v_call: TRBV6-1
cdr3_aa: CASSDLGRVREKLFF; cdr3_nt: TGTGCCAGCAGTGATTTGGGCAGGGTTCGCGAAAAACTGTTTTTT; d_call: NA; clone_size: NA; j_call: TRBJ1-4; v_call: TRBV2
cdr3_aa: CASSRGQGSLEQYF; cdr3_nt: TGTGCCAGTAGTAGGGGACAGGGTTCACTCGAGCAGTACTTC; d_call: TRBD1; clone_size: NA; j_call: TRBJ2-7; v_call: TRBV19
cdr3_aa: CASGRGDGYTF; cdr3_nt: TGTGCCAGCGGGCGGGGAGATGGCTACACCTTC; d_call: NA; clone_size: NA; j_call: TRBJ1-2; v_call: TRBV6-5
cdr3_aa: CASGTSGNTIYF; cdr3_nt: TGTGCCAGCGGCACCTCTGGAAACACCATATATTTT; d_call: NA; clone_size: NA; j_call: TRBJ1-3; v_call: TRBV6-5
cdr3_aa: CASSLLAGSGKNIQYF; cdr3_nt: TGTGCCAGCAGTTTATTAGCTGGGTCGGGCAAAAACATTCAGTACTTC; d_call: NA; clone_size: NA; j_call: TRBJ2-4; v_call: TRBV28
cdr3_aa: CASSSGTGGLNEQFF; cdr3_nt: TGTGCCAGCAGTTCGGGGACAGGGGGATTAAATGAGCAGTTCTTC; d_call: TRBD1; clone_size: NA; j_call: TRBJ2-1; v_call: TRBV6-6
cdr3_aa: CAISAESNQPQHF; cdr3_nt: TGTGCCATCAGTGCCGAAAGCAATCAGCCCCAGCATTTT; d_call: NA; clone_size: NA; j_call: TRBJ1-5; v_call: TRBV10-3
cdr3_aa: CASTVGGTDTQYF; cdr3_nt: TGTGCCAGCACAGTAGGGGGCACAGATACGCAGTATTTT; d_call: NA; clone_size: NA; j_call: TRBJ2-3; v_call: TRBV6-1
cdr3_aa: CASSPEGGSTGELFF; cdr3_nt: TGTGCCAGCAGCCCTGAGGGAGGCTCTACCGGGGAGCTGTTTTTT; d_call: NA; clone_size: NA; j_call: TRBJ2-2; v_call: TRBV7-3
cdr3_aa: CASSYVSSNQPQHF; cdr3_nt: TGTGCCAGCAGTTACGTCAGCAGCAATCAGCCCCAGCATTTT; d_call: NA; clone_size: NA; j_call: TRBJ1-5; v_call: TRBV6-5
cdr3_aa: CAWSFSGSSYEQYF; cdr3_nt: TGTGCCTGGAGTTTTAGCGGGAGCTCCTACGAGCAGTACTTC; d_call: TRBD2; clone_size: NA; j_call: TRBJ2-7; v_call: TRBV30
cdr3_aa: CASSFGGQGARGDTIYF; cdr3_nt: TGTGCCAGCAGCTTCGGGGGACAGGGGGCCAGGGGAGACACCATATATTTT; d_call: TRBD1; clone_size: NA; j_call: TRBJ1-3; v_call: TRBV11-2
cdr3_aa: CASSAGQGAVEQFF; cdr3_nt: TGCGCCAGCAGCGCGGGACAGGGGGCGGTTGAGCAGTTCTTC; d_call: TRBD1; clone_size: NA; j_call: TRBJ2-1; v_call: TRBV5-1
cdr3_aa: CASSLGIQTGTRDIQYF; cdr3_nt: TGTGCCAGCAGCTTAGGCATACAGACTGGGACACGGGACATTCAGTACTTC; d_call: NA; clone_size: NA; j_call: TRBJ2-4; v_call: TRBV7-8
cdr3_aa: CASSQGRDRAMTF; cdr3_nt: TGCGCCAGCAGCCAAGGGCGGGACAGGGCTATGACCTTC; d_call: TRBD1; clone_size: NA; j_call: TRBJ1-2; v_call: TRBV4-3
cdr3_aa: CASSPLTSGVTDTQYF; cdr3_nt: TGCGCCAGCAGCCCCCTCACTAGCGGCGTCACAGATACGCAGTATTTT; d_call: TRBD2; clone_size: NA; j_call: TRBJ2-3; v_call: TRBV5-1
cdr3_aa: CASSKASGRATDTQYF; cdr3_nt: TGTGCCAGCAGCAAAGCTAGCGGGAGGGCCACAGATACGCAGTATTTT; d_call: TRBD2; clone_size: NA; j_call: TRBJ2-3; v_call: TRBV5-4
cdr3_aa: CASSEAGWSTEAFF; cdr3_nt: TGTGCCAGCAGTGAGGCAGGGTGGAGCACTGAAGCTTTCTTT; d_call: NA; clone_size: NA; j_call: TRBJ1-1; v_call: TRBV6-1
cdr3_aa: CASSYAGAASYEQYF; cdr3_nt: TGTGCCAGCAGTTACGCAGGGGCGGCCTCCTACGAGCAGTACTTC; d_call: NA; clone_size: NA; j_call: TRBJ2-7; v_call: TRBV6-5
cdr3_aa: CASSSTGGSYNEQFF; cdr3_nt: TGTGCCAGCAGCTCGACAGGGGGCTCCTACAATGAGCAGTTCTTC; d_call: TRBD1; clone_size: NA; j_call: TRBJ2-1; v_call: TRBV5-4
cdr3_aa: CSAQTGEPPYF; cdr3_nt: TGCAGTGCCCAAACCGGGGAGCCTCCGTATTTT; d_call: NA; clone_size: NA; j_call: TRBJ2-3; v_call: TRBV20-1
cdr3_aa: CASSLRPGRSNSPLHF; cdr3_nt: TGTGCCAGCAGCTTACGTCCGGGACGGTCAAATTCACCCCTCCACTTT; d_call: NA; clone_size: NA; j_call: TRBJ1-6; v_call: TRBV13